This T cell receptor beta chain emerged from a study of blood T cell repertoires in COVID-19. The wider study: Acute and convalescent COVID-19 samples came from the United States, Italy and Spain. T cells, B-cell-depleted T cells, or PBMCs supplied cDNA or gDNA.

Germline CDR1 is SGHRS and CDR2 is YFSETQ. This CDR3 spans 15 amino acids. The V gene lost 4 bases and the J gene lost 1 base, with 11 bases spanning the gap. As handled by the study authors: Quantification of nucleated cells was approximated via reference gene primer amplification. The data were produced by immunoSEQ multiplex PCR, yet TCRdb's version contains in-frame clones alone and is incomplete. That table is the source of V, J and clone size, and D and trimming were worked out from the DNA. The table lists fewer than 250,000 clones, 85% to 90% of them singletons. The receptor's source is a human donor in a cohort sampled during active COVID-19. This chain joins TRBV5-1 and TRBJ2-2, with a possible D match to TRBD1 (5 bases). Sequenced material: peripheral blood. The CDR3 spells CASSLGRGNTGELFF. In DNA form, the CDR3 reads TGCGCCAGCAGCCTGGGTAGGGGGAACACCGGGGAGCTGTTTTTT. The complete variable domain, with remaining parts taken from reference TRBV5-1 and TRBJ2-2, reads KAGVTQTPRYLIKTRGQQVTLSCSPISGHRSVSWYQQTPGQGLQFLFEYFSETQRNKGNFPGRFSGRQFSNSRSEMNVSTLELGDSALYLCASSLGRGNTGELFFGEGSRLTVL.